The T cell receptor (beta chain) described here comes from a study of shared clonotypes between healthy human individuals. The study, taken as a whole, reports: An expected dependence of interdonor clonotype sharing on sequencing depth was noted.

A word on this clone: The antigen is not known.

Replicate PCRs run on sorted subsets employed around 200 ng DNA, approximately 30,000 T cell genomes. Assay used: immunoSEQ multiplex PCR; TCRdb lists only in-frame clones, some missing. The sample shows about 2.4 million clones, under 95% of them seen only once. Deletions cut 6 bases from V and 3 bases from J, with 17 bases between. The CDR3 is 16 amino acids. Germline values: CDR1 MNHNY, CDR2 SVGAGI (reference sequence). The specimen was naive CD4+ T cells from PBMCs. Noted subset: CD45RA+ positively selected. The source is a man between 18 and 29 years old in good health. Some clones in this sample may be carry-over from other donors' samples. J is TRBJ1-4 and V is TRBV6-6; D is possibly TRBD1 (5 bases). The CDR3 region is CASRALRREANEKLFF. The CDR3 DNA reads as TGTGCCAGCAGAGCCCTCCGCAGGGAGGCTAATGAAAAACTGTTTTTT.